Shown below are 22 T cell receptor beta chains from a single sample sequenced in a study of cytomegalovirus exposure and HLA in healthy donors. PCR involved 60 Vbeta and 13 Jbeta primers. Assay used: immunoSEQ multiplex PCR; TCRdb lists only in-frame clones, some missing. The sample records nearly 100,000 clones, around a tenth being singletons. Sequenced sample: PBMCs. The origin of the receptors is a man aged 50-60 years in good health and CMV-seropositive.

This chain connects TRBV4-3 to TRBJ2-7; 8 bases agree with TRBD1. The V and J ends lost 0 bases and 3 bases, in that order; junction bases with no gene match: 10. The CDR3 sequence is 17 residues long. Germline assignment: CDR1 LGHNA and CDR2 YSLEER. CDR3 residues: CASSQDRSTGGRYEQYF. The DNA of the CDR3 is TGCGCCAGCAGCCAAGATCGAAGTACAGGGGGTCGCTACGAGCAGTACTTC.

The chain has TRBV6-6 and TRBJ2-7; D is unresolved. Looked up from germline, CDR1 is MNHNY and CDR2 is SVGAGI (reference sequence). V dropped 10 bases and J dropped 0 bases, with 10 bases sitting between them. CDR3 length equals 12 residues. The CDR3: CATSSNSYEQYF. The CDR3, as DNA: TGTGCCACCTCGAGTAACTCCTACGAGCAGTACTTC.

This clone was observed a handful of times. The CDR3 DNA reads as TGTGCCAGCAGCTTAGAAACTATGAACACTGAAGCTTTCTTT. It yields the protein CASSLETMNTEAFF. The chain is built from TRBV7-6 and TRBJ1-1; D is unclear. The CDR3 runs to 14 residues. Germline CDR1 reads SGHVS; CDR2 reads FNYEAQ. V was trimmed by 1 base and J by 0 bases, leaving 6 bases between them.

This clone has a handful of counts. The chain is built from TRBV6-5 and TRBJ1-1; 7 bases are shared with TRBD1. The V segment lost 5 bases and the J segment 5 bases; nucleotides outside the gene matches: 11. Germline V lookup: CDR1 MNHEY, CDR2 SVGAGI. The CDR3 runs to 15 residues. The CDR3 DNA is TGTGCCAGCAGTACCCCTGGGCCAGGGGGGACTGAAGCTTTCTTT. Protein sequence: CASSTPGPGGTEAFF.

This chain uses TRBV5-4 with TRBJ2-1; unclear D gene. Trimming cost V 4 bases and J 3 bases, with 5 bases left between them. CDR1 and CDR2 from the germline V gene are SGHNT and YYREEE (reference sequence). This CDR3 is 12 amino acids long. The CDR3 region is CASSQNYNEQFF. The CDR3 DNA is TGTGCCAGCAGCCAAAACTACAATGAGCAGTTCTTC.

The chain links TRBV2 to TRBJ2-7; 9 positions match TRBD2. The CDR3 length is 15 residues. The germline gives CDR1 SNHLY, CDR2 FYNNEI. With 6 bases clipped from V and 3 bases from J, the junction kept 9 bases outside the gene matches. DNA for the CDR3: TGTGCCAGCAGGCTGGAGCTAGCGGGAAACTACGAGCAGTACTTC. Amino acids: CASRLELAGNYEQYF.

This clone has just a few counts. The chain joins TRBV19 to TRBJ1-5, with D perhaps matching TRBD1 (5 bases). This CDR3 region has 16 residues. Germline loops: CDR1 LNHDA, CDR2 SQIVND (reference sequence). V shed 4 bases and J shed 5 bases, with 18 bases lying between them. The CDR3 protein is CASSTLGGSGHQPQHF. CDR3 DNA sequence: TGTGCCAGTAGTACCCTCGGTGGGTCAGGGCATCAGCCCCAGCATTTT. Supplemented by reference TRBV19 and TRBJ1-5, the full variable domain reads DGGITQSPKYLFRKEGQNVTLSCEQNLNHDAMYWYRQDPGQGLRLIYYSQIVNDFQKGDIAEGYSVSREKKESFPLTVTSAQKNPTAFYLCASSTLGGSGHQPQHFGDGTRLSIL.

The chain recombines TRBV4-3 with TRBJ2-7, with 8 bases fitting TRBD1. The junction had 5 bases not matched to a gene; V was cut back by 1 base and J by 6 bases. Germline values: CDR1 LGHNA, CDR2 YSLEER. This CDR3 is built from 14 residues. The CDR3 nucleotides are TGCGCCAGCAGCCAAGGCATGACAGGGGTCGAGCAGTACTTC. Residues: CASSQGMTGVEQYF.

The table lists this clone with many counts. The V gene is TRBV7-2, the J gene TRBJ1-3, with 8 bases matching TRBD1. Unmatched junction bases numbered 3, after V lost 4 bases and J lost 4 bases. This CDR3 has 14 residues. The germline CDR1 and CDR2 sequences are SGHTA and FQGNSA. The CDR3 DNA reads as TGTGCCAGCAGCTCCCAGGGGGCGGGAAACACCATATATTTT. Protein: CASSSQGAGNTIYF.

The V call is TRBV30, the J call TRBJ1-2; tentatively, D is TRBD1 (6 bases). The V gene's germline CDR1 is GTSNPN and CDR2 SVGIG (reference sequence). The CDR3 is 13 residues long. Trimming stripped 8 bases from V and 4 bases from J, with 17 bases between. The CDR3 coding sequence is TGTGCCCGCTCGGGGGGGGCCGGCTATGGCTACACCTTC. Its protein product is CARSGGAGYGYTF.

Only a few counts were recorded for this clone. The chain combines TRBV27 with TRBJ2-2, with 8 bases lining up with TRBD1. Germline V CDR1 and CDR2: MNHEY, SMNVEV (reference sequence). Trimming took 5 bases from V and 4 from J; bases not matched to a gene: 6. The CDR3 has 15 amino acids. The CDR3 sequence is CASSPQGDLTGELFF. DNA of the CDR3: TGTGCCAGCAGTCCACAGGGGGACCTCACCGGGGAGCTGTTTTTT.

This clone was seen ten or more times. The gene calls are TRBV19 and TRBJ1-1, with a weak D call TRBD1 (5 bases). V was trimmed by 2 bases and J by 4 bases, leaving 17 bases between them. Germline V gene lookup returns CDR1 LNHDA and CDR2 SQIVND (reference sequence). The CDR3 loop spans 16 amino acids. Here the CDR3 reads CASSIRGRRGTTEAFF. The CDR3 nucleotides are TGTGCCAGTAGTATACGGGGCCGGCGGGGGACCACTGAAGCTTTCTTT.

This clone was found a few times. The V and J genes are TRBV15 and TRBJ2-3; 8 positions agree with TRBD1. V was clipped by 6 bases and J by 4 bases; unmatched bases: 6. The CDR3 spans 14 residues. Germline values: CDR1 LNHNV, CDR2 YYDKDF (reference sequence). The CDR3 protein is CATRSGQVPDTQYF. The CDR3 coding sequence is TGTGCCACCAGGTCGGGACAGGTACCAGATACGCAGTATTTT.

The rearrangement uses TRBV7-3 and TRBJ2-2, with TRBD2 identical over 11 bases. Germline V gives CDR1 SGHTA, CDR2 FQGTGA. The CDR3 spans 18 residues. Losses at the gene ends were 4 bases for V and 0 bases for J; bases not matched to a gene: 7. The CDR3 here is CASSSGTSGNTNTGELFF. As DNA, the CDR3 is TGTGCCAGCAGCTCCGGGACTAGCGGCAACACGAACACCGGGGAGCTGTTTTTT.

This clone was found a few times. The V and J genes are TRBV28 and TRBJ2-1; 7 nucleotides align to TRBD2. J lost 3 bases, V lost 6 bases, and 8 bases had no gene match. This CDR3 contains 15 residues. The germline gives CDR1 MDHEN, CDR2 SYDVKM. In nucleotides, the CDR3 is TGTGCCAGCAGCTTTTGGAGCGGGGTCTACAATGAGCAGTTCTTC. As protein: CASSFWSGVYNEQFF.

This clone has a handful of counts. CDR3 residues: CASSQRQEPNYGYTF. CDR3 nucleotides: TGCGCCAGCAGCCAAAGACAGGAACCTAACTATGGCTACACCTTC. The gene calls are TRBV5-1 and TRBJ1-2, with D possibly TRBD1 on 6 matching bases. Trimming took 4 bases from V and 0 from J, leaving 13 bases between them. This CDR3 contains 15 residues. CDR1 and CDR2 from the germline V gene are SGHRS and YFSETQ.

This clone came up a few times. This chain joins TRBV5-1 and TRBJ1-3; no clear D. Germline CDR1 and CDR2: SGHRS and YFSETQ. This CDR3 is built from 14 residues. With 4 bases removed from V and 4 bases from J, the gap between germline ends came to 12 bases. In DNA, the CDR3 is TGCGCCAGCAGCCCCGATAGTTCGGGAAACACCATATATTTT. Protein sequence: CASSPDSSGNTIYF.

This clone was counted between two and nine times. The chain combines TRBV6-5 with TRBJ2-5, with 7 bases fitting TRBD2. In germline, CDR1 is MNHEY, CDR2 SVGAGI. V shed 8 bases and J 7 bases; nucleotides not matched to a gene: 7. The CDR3 spans 12 residues. The CDR3 DNA is TGTGCCAGCCGCGTGGGGGAGGGGACCCAGTACTTC. Translation gives CASRVGEGTQYF.

The chain couples TRBV7-6 to TRBJ2-1; 7 nucleotides match TRBD2. Germline V CDR1 and CDR2: SGHVS, FNYEAQ. CDR3 size: 15 residues. V was clipped by 5 bases and J by 0 bases; unmatched bases: 4. CDR3 nucleotides: TGTGCCAGCAGCCAACTAGCGAGCTCCTACAATGAGCAGTTCTTC. Amino acid sequence: CASSQLASSYNEQFF.

The rearrangement joins TRBV7-9 to TRBJ2-5, with TRBD2 matching over 14 bases. Germline CDR1 SEHNR, CDR2 FQNEAQ (reference sequence). The CDR3 consists of 16 residues. The V segment lost 5 bases and the J segment 4 bases; nucleotides outside the gene matches: 6. The CDR3 DNA reads as TGTGCCAGCAGCCAAGGGACTAGCGGGAGCTCAGAGACCCAGTACTTC. Amino acids: CASSQGTSGSSETQYF.

V usage is TRBV2 and J usage is TRBJ2-2, with D possibly matching TRBD2 (5 bases). V shed 6 bases and J shed 4 bases, with 12 bases lying between them. CDR3 length: 14 amino acids. Germline V gives CDR1 SNHLY, CDR2 FYNNEI. For the CDR3, the DNA is TGTGCCAGCAGCCCTGGACTGCCCACCGGGGAGCTGTTTTTT. Protein product: CASSPGLPTGELFF.

Comments on this clone: At the DNA level, this CDR3 is encoded by other sequences in the same sample as well. The V gene is TRBV9, the J gene TRBJ2-1; 11 nucleotides align to TRBD2. This CDR3 comprises 15 residues. The V and J ends lost 3 bases and 3 bases, in that order; junction bases with no gene match: 2. CDR1 and CDR2 from the germline V gene are SGDLS and YYNGEE. In DNA form, the CDR3 reads TGTGCCAGCAGCGATGGACTAGCGGGCTACAATGAGCAGTTCTTC. Its protein product is CASSDGLAGYNEQFF.